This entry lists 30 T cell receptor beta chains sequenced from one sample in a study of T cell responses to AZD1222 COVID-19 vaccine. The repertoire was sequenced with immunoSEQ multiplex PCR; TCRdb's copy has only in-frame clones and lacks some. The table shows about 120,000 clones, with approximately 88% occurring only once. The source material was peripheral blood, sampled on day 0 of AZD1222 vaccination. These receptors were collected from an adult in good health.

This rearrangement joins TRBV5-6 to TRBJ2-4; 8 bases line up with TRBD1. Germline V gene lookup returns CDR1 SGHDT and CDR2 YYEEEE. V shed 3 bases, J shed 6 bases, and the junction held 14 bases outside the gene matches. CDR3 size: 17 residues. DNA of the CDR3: TGTGCCAGCAGCTCCTCGCGGACAGGGCCCCCGGTAAACATTCAGTACTTC. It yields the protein CASSSSRTGPPVNIQYF.

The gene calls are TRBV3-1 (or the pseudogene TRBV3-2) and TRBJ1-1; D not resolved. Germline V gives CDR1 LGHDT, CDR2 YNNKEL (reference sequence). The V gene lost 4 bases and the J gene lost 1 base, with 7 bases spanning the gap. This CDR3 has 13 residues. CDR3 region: CASSPRPNTEAFF. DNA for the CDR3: TGTGCCAGCAGCCCCCGCCCGAACACTGAAGCTTTCTTT.

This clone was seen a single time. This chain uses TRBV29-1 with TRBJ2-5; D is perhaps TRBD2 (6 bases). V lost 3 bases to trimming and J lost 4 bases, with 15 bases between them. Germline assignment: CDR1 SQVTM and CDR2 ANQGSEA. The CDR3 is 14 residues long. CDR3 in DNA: TGCAGCGTTGATAAAGATTGGGACTTAGAGACCCAGTACTTC. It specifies CSVDKDWDLETQYF.

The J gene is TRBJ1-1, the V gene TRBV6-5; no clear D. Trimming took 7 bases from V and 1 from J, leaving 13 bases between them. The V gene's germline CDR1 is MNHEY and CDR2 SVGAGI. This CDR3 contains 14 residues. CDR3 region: CASNRARGNTEAFF. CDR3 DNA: TGTGCCAGCAATAGGGCGCGGGGGAACACTGAAGCTTTCTTT.

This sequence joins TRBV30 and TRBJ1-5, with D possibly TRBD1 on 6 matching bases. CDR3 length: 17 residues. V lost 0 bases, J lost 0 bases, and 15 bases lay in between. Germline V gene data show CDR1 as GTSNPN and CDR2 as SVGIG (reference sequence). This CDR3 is CAWSVGGTFNSNQPQHF. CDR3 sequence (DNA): TGTGCCTGGAGTGTTGGGGGGACATTCAATAGCAATCAGCCCCAGCATTTT.

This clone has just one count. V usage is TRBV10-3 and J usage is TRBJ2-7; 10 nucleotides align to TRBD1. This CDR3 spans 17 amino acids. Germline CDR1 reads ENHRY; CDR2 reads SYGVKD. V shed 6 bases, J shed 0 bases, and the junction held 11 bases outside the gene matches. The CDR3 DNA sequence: TGTGCCATCAGGCCGGGACAGGGGAAGGGGGTCTCCTACGAGCAGTACTTC. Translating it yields CAIRPGQGKGVSYEQYF.

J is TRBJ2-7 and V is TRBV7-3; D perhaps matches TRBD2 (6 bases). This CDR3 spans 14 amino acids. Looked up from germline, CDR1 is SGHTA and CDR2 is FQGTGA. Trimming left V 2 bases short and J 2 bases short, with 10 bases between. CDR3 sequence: CASSLGAGPYEQYF. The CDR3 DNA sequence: TGTGCCAGCAGCTTAGGGGCGGGGCCCTACGAGCAGTACTTC.

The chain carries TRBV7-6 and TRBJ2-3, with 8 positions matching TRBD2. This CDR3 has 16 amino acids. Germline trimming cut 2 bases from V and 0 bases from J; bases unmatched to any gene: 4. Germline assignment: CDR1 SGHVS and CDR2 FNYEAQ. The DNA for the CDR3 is TGTGCCAGCAGCTTAAGAGGCGGGAGGAGCACAGATACGCAGTATTTT. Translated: CASSLRGGRSTDTQYF.

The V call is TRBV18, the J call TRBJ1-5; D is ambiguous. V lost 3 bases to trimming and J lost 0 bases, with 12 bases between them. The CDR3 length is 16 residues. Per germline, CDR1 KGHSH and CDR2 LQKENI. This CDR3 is CASSPGRSYSNQPQHF. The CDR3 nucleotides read TGTGCCAGCTCACCTGGGCGGTCGTATAGCAATCAGCCCCAGCATTTT.

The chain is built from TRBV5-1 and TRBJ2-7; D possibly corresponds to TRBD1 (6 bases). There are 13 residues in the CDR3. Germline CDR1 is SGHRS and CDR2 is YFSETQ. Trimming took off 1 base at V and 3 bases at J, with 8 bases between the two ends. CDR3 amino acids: CASSLQQGYEQYF. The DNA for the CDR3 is TGCGCCAGCAGCTTGCAACAGGGCTACGAGCAGTACTTC.

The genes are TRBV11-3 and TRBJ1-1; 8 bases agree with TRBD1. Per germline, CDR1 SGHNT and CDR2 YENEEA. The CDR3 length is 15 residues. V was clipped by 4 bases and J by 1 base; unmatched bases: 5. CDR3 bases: TGTGCCAGCAGCTGGGCCGGGACAGGGAACACTGAAGCTTTCTTT. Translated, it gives CASSWAGTGNTEAFF.

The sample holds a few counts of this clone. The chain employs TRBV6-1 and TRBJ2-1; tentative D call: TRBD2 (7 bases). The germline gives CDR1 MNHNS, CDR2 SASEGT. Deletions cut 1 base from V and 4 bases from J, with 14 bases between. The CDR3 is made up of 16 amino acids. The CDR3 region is CASSEGGGGSYNEQFF. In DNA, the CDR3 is TGTGCCAGCAGTGAAGGCGGGGGCGGTTCTTACAATGAGCAGTTCTTC.

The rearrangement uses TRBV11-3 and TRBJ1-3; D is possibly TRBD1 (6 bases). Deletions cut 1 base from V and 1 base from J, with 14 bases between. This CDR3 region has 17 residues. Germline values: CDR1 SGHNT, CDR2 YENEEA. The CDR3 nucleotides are TGTGCCAGCAGCTTAGTTCACTCGGGGGCTTCTGGAAACACCATATATTTT. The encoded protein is CASSLVHSGASGNTIYF.

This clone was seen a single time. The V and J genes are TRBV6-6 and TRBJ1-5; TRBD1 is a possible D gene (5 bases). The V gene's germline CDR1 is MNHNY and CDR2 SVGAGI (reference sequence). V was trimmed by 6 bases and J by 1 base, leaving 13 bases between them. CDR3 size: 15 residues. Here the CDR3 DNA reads TGTGCCAGCAGAAAGGGACGCTCGAGCAATCAGCCCCAGCATTTT. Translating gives CASRKGRSSNQPQHF.

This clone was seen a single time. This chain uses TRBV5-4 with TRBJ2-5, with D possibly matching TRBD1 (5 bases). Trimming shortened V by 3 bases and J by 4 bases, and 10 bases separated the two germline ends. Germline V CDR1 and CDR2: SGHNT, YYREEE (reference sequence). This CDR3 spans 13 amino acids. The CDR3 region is CASSSDSRETQYF. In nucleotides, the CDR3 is TGTGCCAGCAGCTCTGACAGCCGAGAGACCCAGTACTTC.

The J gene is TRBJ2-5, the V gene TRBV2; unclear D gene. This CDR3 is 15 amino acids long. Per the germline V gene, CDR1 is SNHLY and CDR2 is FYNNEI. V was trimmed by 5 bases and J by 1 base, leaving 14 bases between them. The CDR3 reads CASSTQPVAQETQYF. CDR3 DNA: TGTGCCAGCAGTACCCAACCCGTAGCCCAAGAGACCCAGTACTTC.

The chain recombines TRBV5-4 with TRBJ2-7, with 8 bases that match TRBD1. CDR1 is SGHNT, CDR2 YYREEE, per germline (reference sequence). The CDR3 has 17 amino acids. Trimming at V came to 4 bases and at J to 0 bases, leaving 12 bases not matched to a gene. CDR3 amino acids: CASSPTHRTGISYEQYF. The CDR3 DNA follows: TGTGCCAGCAGCCCTACACACCGGACAGGGATCTCCTACGAGCAGTACTTC.

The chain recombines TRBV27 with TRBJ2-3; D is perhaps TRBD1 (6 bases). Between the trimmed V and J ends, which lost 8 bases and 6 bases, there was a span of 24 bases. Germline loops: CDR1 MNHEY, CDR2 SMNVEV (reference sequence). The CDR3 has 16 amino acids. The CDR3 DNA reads TGTGCCAGCCAGGGGCCCATGGGGAAAACTACGGATACGCAGTATTTT. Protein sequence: CASQGPMGKTTDTQYF.

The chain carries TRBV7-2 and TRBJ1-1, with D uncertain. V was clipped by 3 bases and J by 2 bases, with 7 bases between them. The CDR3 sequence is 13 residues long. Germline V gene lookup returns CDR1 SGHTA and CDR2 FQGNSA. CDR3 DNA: TGTGCCAGCAGCTTGGCACGCAACACTGAAGCTTTCTTT. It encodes CASSLARNTEAFF.

The CDR3 protein is CASSATGAPYEQYF. As DNA, the CDR3 is TGTGCCAGCAGTGCGACAGGGGCCCCCTACGAGCAGTACTTC. The chain links TRBV27 to TRBJ2-7; 8 nucleotides align to TRBD1. CDR3 length equals 14 residues. The germline V gene has CDR1 MNHEY and CDR2 SMNVEV (reference sequence). V shed 5 bases and J 2 bases; nucleotides not matched to a gene: 5.

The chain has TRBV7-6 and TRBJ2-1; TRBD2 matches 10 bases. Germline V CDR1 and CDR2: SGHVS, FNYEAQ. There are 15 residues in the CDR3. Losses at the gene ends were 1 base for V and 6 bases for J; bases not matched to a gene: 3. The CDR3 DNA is TGTGCCAGCAGCTTAGTAGCGGGAGGTTTCAATGAGCAGTTCTTC. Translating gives CASSLVAGGFNEQFF. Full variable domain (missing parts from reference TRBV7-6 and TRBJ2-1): GAGVSQSPRYKVTKRGQDVALRCDPISGHVSLYWYRQALGQGPEFLTYFNYEAQQDKSGLPNDRFSAERPEGSISTLTIQRTEQRDSAMYRCASSLVAGGFNEQFFGPGTRLTVL.

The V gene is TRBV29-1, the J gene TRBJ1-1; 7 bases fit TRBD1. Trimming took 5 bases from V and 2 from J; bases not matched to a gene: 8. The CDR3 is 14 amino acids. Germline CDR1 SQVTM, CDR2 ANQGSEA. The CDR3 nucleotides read TGCAGCGTTCCAGACAGGGTTCCCAACACTGAAGCTTTCTTT. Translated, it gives CSVPDRVPNTEAFF.

For the CDR3, the DNA is TGTGCCAGCAGCACCTACAGTTTCTACGAGCAGTACTTC. This encodes CASSTYSFYEQYF. The V call is TRBV7-2, the J call TRBJ2-7; no firm D call. The CDR3 is made up of 13 amino acids. Trimming stripped 5 bases from V and 3 bases from J, with 11 bases between. Germline V lookup: CDR1 SGHTA, CDR2 FQGNSA.

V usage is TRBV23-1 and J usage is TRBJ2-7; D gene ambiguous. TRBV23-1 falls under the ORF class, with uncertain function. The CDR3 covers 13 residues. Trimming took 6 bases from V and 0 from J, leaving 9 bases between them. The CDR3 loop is CASRLTVSYEQYF. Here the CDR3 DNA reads TGCGCCAGCAGGTTGACGGTCTCCTACGAGCAGTACTTC.

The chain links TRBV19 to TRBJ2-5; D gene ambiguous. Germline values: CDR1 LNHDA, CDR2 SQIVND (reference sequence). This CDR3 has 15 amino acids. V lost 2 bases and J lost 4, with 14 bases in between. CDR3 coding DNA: TGTGCCAGTAGTATAAGTCTCGGACGGGCAGAGACCCAGTACTTC. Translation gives CASSISLGRAETQYF.

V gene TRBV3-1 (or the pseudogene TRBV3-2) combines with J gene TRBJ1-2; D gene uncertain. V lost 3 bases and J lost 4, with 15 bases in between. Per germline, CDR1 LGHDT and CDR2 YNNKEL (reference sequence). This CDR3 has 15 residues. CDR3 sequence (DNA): TGTGCCAGCAGCCAGGTTCCCCCGGATAGCTATGGCTACACCTTC. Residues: CASSQVPPDSYGYTF.

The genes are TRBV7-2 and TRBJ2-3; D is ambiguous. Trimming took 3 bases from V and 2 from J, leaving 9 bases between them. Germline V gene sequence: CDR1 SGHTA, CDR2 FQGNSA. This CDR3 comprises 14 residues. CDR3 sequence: CASSFVGHTDTQYF. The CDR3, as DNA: TGTGCCAGCAGCTTCGTAGGGCACACAGATACGCAGTATTTT.

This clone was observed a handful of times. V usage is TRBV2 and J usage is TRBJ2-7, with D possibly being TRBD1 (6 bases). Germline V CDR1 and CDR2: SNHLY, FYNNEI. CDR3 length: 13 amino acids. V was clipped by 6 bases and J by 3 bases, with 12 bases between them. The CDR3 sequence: CASSIRGYYEQYF. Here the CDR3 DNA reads TGTGCCAGCAGCATCAGGGGATACTACGAGCAGTACTTC.

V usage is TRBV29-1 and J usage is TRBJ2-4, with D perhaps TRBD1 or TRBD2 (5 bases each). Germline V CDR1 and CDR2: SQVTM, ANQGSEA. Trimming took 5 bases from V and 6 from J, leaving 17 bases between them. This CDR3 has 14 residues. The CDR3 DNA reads TGCAGCGTTTTAGGTCTTCCTGGGGGAAACATTCAGTACTTC. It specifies CSVLGLPGGNIQYF.

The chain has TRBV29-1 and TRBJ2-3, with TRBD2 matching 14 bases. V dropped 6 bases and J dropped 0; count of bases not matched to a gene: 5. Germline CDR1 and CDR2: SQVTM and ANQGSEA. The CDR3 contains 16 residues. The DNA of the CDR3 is TGCAGCGTCGGGACTAGCGGGAGAGGAAGCACAGATACGCAGTATTTT. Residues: CSVGTSGRGSTDTQYF.